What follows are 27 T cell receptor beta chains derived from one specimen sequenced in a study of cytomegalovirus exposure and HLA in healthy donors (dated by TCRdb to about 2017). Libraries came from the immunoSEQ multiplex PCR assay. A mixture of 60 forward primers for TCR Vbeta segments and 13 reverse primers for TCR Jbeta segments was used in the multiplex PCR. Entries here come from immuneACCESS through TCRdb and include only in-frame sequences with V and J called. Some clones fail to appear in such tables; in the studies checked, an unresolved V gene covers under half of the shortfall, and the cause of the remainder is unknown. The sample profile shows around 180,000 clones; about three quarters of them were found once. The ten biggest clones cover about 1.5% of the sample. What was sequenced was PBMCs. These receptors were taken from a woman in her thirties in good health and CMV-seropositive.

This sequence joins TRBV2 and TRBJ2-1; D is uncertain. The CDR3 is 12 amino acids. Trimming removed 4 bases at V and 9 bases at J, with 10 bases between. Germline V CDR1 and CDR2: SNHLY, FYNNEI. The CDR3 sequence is CASSAAGAEQFF. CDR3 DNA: TGTGCCAGCAGTGCGGCAGGCGCTGAGCAGTTCTTC.

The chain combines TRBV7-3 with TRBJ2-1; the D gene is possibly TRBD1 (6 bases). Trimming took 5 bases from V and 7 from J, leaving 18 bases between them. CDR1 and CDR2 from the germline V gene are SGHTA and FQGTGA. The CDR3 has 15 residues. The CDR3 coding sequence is TGTGCCAGCAGCGCCGGGGCATTCCAGGGGAATGAGCAGTTCTTC. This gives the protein CASSAGAFQGNEQFF.

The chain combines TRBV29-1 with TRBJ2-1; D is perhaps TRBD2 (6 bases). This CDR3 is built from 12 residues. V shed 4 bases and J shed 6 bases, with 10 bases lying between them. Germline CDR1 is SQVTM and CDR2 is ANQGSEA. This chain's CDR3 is CSVGGGSNEQFF. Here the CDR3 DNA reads TGCAGCGTTGGAGGAGGGAGCAATGAGCAGTTCTTC.

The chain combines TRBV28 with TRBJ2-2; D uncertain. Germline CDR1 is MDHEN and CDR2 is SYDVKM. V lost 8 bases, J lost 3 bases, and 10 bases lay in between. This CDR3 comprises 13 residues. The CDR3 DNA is TGTGCCAGCGTAAGGCAGGACACCGGGGAGCTGTTTTTT. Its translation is CASVRQDTGELFF.

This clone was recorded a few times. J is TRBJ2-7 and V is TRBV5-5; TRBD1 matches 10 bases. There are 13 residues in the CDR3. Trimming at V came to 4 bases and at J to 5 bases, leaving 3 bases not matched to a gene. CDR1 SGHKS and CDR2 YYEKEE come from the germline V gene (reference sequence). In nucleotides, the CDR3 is TGTGCCAGCAGCCGGGACAGGGGCCACGAGCAGTACTTC. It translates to CASSRDRGHEQYF.

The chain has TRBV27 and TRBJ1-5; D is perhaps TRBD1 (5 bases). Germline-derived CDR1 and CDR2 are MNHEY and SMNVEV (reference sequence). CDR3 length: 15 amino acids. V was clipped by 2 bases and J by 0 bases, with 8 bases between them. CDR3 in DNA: TGTGCCAGCAGTTTAGACAGAATTAGCAATCAGCCCCAGCATTTT. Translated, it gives CASSLDRISNQPQHF.

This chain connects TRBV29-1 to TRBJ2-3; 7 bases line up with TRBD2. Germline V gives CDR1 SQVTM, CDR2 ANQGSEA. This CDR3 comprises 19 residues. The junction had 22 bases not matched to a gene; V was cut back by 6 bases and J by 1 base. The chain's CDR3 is CSVRLYTAGWRDGTDTQYF. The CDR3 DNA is TGCAGCGTCAGACTCTACACAGCGGGATGGCGGGATGGCACAGATACGCAGTATTTT.

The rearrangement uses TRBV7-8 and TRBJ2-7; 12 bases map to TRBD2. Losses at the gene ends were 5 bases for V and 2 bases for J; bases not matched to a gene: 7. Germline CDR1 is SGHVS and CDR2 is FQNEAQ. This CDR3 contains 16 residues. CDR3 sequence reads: CASSPALAGGPYEQYF. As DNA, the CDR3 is TGTGCCAGCAGCCCGGCGCTAGCGGGAGGGCCCTACGAGCAGTACTTC.

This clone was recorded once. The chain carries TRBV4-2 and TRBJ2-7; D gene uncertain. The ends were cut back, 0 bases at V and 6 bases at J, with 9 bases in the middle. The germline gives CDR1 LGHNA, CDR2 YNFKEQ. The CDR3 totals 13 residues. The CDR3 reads CASSQDLASEQYF. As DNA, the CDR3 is TGTGCCAGCAGCCAAGATTTGGCATCCGAGCAGTACTTC.

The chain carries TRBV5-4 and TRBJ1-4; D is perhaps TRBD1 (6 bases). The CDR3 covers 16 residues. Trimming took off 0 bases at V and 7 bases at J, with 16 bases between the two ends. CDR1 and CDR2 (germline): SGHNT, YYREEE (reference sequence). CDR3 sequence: CASSLDRGAVGEKLFF. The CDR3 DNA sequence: TGTGCCAGCAGCTTGGATCGGGGGGCCGTGGGTGAAAAACTGTTTTTT.

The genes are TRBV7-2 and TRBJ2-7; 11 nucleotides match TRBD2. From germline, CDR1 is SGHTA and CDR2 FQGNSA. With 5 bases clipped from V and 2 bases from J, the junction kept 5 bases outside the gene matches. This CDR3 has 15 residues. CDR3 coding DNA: TGTGCCAGCAGCCTATTACTAGCGGGAGCCTACGAGCAGTACTTC. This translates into CASSLLLAGAYEQYF.

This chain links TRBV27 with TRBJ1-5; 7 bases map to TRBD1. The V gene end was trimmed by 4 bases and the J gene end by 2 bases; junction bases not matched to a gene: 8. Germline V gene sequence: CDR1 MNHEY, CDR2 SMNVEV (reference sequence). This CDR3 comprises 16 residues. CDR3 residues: CASSSSTGARNQPQHF. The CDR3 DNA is TGTGCCAGCAGTTCCAGTACAGGGGCGCGCAATCAGCCCCAGCATTTT.

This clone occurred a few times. CDR3 bases: TGTGCCAGCAGCTTAATCCAGGGAGGGTACGAGCAGTACTTC. Translation: CASSLIQGGYEQYF. The J gene is TRBJ2-7, the V gene TRBV7-2; 7 bases line up with TRBD2. The ends lost 2 bases at V and 4 bases at J; junction bases unmatched: 5. The CDR3 runs 14 residues. Germline V gene data show CDR1 as SGHTA and CDR2 as FQGNSA.

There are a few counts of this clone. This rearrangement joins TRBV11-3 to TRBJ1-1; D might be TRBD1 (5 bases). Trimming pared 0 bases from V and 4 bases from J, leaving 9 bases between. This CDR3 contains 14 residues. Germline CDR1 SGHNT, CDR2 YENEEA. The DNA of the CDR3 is TGTGCCAGCAGCTTAGAGACAGACGCCACTGAAGCTTTCTTT. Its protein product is CASSLETDATEAFF.

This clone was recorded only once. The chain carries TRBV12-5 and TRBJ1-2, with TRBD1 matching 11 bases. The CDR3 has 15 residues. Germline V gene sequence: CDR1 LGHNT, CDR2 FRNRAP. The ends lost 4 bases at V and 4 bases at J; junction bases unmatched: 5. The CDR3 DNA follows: TGTGCTAGTGGTTCGGGGACAGGGGGTGGCTATGGCTACACCTTC. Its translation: CASGSGTGGGYGYTF.

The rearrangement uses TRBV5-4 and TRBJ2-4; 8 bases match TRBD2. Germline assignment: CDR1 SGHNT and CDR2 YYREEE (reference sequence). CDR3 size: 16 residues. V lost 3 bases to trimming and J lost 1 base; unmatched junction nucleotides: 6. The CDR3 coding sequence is TGTGCCAGCAGCTACCTTAGCGGGGAGGCCAAAAACATTCAGTACTTC. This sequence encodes CASSYLSGEAKNIQYF.

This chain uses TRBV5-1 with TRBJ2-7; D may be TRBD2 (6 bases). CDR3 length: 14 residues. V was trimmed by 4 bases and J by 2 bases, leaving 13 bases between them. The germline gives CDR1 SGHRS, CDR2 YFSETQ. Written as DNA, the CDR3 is TGCGCCAGCAGCGTAGATGGAGGGCCCTACGAGCAGTACTTC. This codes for CASSVDGGPYEQYF.

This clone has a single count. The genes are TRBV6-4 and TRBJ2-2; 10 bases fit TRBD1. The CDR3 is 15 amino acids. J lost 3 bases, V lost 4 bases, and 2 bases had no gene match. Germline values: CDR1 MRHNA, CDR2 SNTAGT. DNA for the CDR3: TGTGCCAGCAGTGCCGGACAGGGGGACACCGGGGAGCTGTTTTTT. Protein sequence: CASSAGQGDTGELFF.

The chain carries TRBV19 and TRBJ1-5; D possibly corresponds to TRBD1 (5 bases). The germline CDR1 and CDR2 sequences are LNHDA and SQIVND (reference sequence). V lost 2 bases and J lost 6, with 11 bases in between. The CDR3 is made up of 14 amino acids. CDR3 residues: CASSISIRAQPQHF. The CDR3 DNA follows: TGTGCCAGTAGTATATCGATCAGGGCTCAGCCCCAGCATTTT.

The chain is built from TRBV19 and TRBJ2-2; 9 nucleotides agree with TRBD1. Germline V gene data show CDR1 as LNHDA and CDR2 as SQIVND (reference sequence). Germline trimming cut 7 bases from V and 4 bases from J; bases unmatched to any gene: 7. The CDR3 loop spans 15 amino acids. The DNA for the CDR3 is TGTGCCAGTAACCCACGGGACAGGGCCACCGGGGAGCTGTTTTTT. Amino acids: CASNPRDRATGELFF.

For the CDR3, the DNA is TGTGCCAGCTCACCACCGTCAGGGATCCGGGAGACCCAGTACTTC. Amino acid sequence: CASSPPSGIRETQYF. The chain is built from TRBV18 and TRBJ2-5; D possibly corresponds to TRBD1 (5 bases). The germline V and J ends were trimmed by 0 bases and 5 bases, with 13 bases remaining between them. This CDR3 is 15 amino acids long. The germline CDR1 and CDR2 sequences are KGHSH and LQKENI.

The CDR3 here is CASSSTFGGETQYF. The CDR3, as DNA: TGTGCCAGCAGCTCGACCTTTGGGGGGGAGACCCAGTACTTC. The J gene is TRBJ2-5, the V gene TRBV5-6; possible D gene TRBD2, 6 bases. V was shortened by 3 bases and J by 5 bases, with 14 bases between the two germline ends. This CDR3 has 14 residues. Germline values: CDR1 SGHDT, CDR2 YYEEEE.

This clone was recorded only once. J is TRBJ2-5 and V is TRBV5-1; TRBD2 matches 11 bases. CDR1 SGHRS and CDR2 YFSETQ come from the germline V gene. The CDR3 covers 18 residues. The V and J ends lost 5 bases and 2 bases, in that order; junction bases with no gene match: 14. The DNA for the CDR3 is TGCGCCAGCAGGGGCGGGACTAGCGGTCCTCCTGCTCAAGAGACCCAGTACTTC. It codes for CASRGGTSGPPAQETQYF.

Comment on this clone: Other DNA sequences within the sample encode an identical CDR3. CDR3 DNA: TGTGCCAGCAGCCAAGATTCGTATGGCTACACCTTC. The encoded protein is CASSQDSYGYTF. V usage is TRBV4-2 and J usage is TRBJ1-2; D is undetermined. Trimming removed 0 bases at V and 5 bases at J, with 4 bases between. The CDR3 length is 12 residues. Germline-derived CDR1 and CDR2 are LGHNA and YNFKEQ.

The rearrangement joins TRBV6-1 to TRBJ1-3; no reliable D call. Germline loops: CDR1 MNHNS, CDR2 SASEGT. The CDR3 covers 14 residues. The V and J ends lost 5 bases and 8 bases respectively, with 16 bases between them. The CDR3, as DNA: TGTGCCAGCAGTAGGACGGGATTCGGGGACACCATATATTTT. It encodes CASSRTGFGDTIYF.

The CDR3 DNA follows: TGTGCCAGCAGTCGACAGGGTACTGAAAAACTGTTTTTT. This sequence encodes CASSRQGTEKLFF. The chain joins TRBV9 to TRBJ1-4; 7 bases line up with TRBD1. In germline, CDR1 is SGDLS, CDR2 YYNGEE. V shed 5 bases and J 7 bases; nucleotides not matched to a gene: 5. The CDR3 is 13 amino acids.

The CDR3: CASSESGTSDIPQYF. The CDR3 DNA follows: TGTGCCAGCAGCGAATCCGGGACTAGCGACATTCCGCAGTATTTT. V usage is TRBV13 and J usage is TRBJ2-3; the match to TRBD2 covers 10 bases. Trimming cost V 5 bases and J 10 bases; bases outside gene matches: 12. This CDR3 is 15 amino acids long. Germline lookup yields CDR1 PRHDT and CDR2 FYEKMQ (reference sequence). Full variable domain (rest looked up from reference TRBV13 and TRBJ2-3): AAGVIQSPRHLIKEKRETATLKCYPIPRHDTVYWYQQGPGQDPQFLISFYEKMQSDKGSIPDRFSAQQFSDYHSELNMSSLELGDSALYFCASSESGTSDIPQYFGPGTRLTVL.